The 30 T cell receptor beta chains reported below all come from one sample, sequenced in a study of shared clonotypes between healthy human individuals. The table came from immunoSEQ multiplex PCR; TCRdb's copy has only in-frame clones and leaves some out. The profile shows hundreds of thousands of clones, about 95% of them singletons. Material: naive CD4+ T cells sorted from blood. Described subset: CD45RA+ positively selected. These receptors all stem from a woman younger than 45 in good health.

This sequence joins TRBV6-5 and TRBJ1-2; 7 nucleotides agree with TRBD1. The CDR3 totals 15 residues. With V trimmed by 5 bases and J by 7 bases, 13 bases remained unmatched. CDR1 and CDR2 from the germline V gene are MNHEY and SVGAGI. In DNA form, the CDR3 reads TGTGCCAGCAGTGGCCCCACAGGGGACCTTGGTGGCTACACCTTC. It yields the protein CASSGPTGDLGGYTF.

The chain carries TRBV9 and TRBJ2-2; 7 nucleotides align to TRBD2. The CDR3 spans 14 residues. V lost 0 bases and J lost 6; bases outside the gene matches: 2. From germline, CDR1 is SGDLS and CDR2 YYNGEE. CDR3 in DNA: TGTGCCAGCAGCGTAGTGGGAGGGGCCGGGGAGCTGTTTTTT. This encodes CASSVVGGAGELFF.

The chain recombines TRBV10-2 with TRBJ2-5, with TRBD2 as a possible D gene (6 bases). CDR3 length: 15 residues. V dropped 6 bases and J dropped 2 bases, with 16 bases sitting between them. CDR1 WSHSY and CDR2 SAAADI come from the germline V gene. In DNA, the CDR3 is TGCGCCAGCAGCCTTGGACTAACCCCTCAAGAGACCCAGTACTTC. Translation gives CASSLGLTPQETQYF.

This sequence joins TRBV19 and TRBJ2-5, with a tentative D call TRBD1 (6 bases). CDR3 length: 13 residues. V was pared by 6 bases and J by 3 bases, with 11 bases between. Per the germline V gene, CDR1 is LNHDA and CDR2 is SQIVND (reference sequence). The CDR3 nucleotides read TGTGCCAGTAGCGACGGACAGAAAGAGACCCAGTACTTC. This gives the protein CASSDGQKETQYF. The full variable domain, in which reference TRBV19 and TRBJ2-5 provide the parts outside the CDR3, is DGGITQSPKYLFRKEGQNVTLSCEQNLNHDAMYWYRQDPGQGLRLIYYSQIVNDFQKGDIAEGYSVSREKKESFPLTVTSAQKNPTAFYLCASSDGQKETQYFGPGTRLLVL.

The chain links TRBV20-1 to TRBJ2-3; the D is unclear. Looked up from germline, CDR1 is DFQATT and CDR2 is SNEGSKA (reference sequence). Trimming stripped 6 bases from V and 7 bases from J, with 8 bases between. This CDR3 comprises 10 residues. This CDR3 is CSAILNTQYF. The CDR3 bases are TGCAGTGCGATTTTGAATACGCAGTATTTT.

The V call is TRBV6-1, the J call TRBJ2-7, with TRBD1 matching over 9 bases. The CDR3 spans 15 residues. Germline CDR1 is MNHNS and CDR2 is SASEGT. Trimming cost V 2 bases and J 0 bases; bases outside gene matches: 2. The CDR3 protein is CASSEWDRVSYEQYF. DNA of the CDR3: TGTGCCAGCAGTGAATGGGACAGGGTCTCCTACGAGCAGTACTTC.

The CDR3 reads CSGGGLAGASYNEQFF. Written as DNA, the CDR3 is TGCAGCGGAGGGGGACTAGCGGGGGCCTCCTACAATGAGCAGTTCTTC. The chain couples TRBV29-1 to TRBJ2-1; the match to TRBD2 covers 14 bases. V shed 7 bases and J 0 bases; nucleotides not matched to a gene: 5. CDR1 and CDR2 (germline): SQVTM, ANQGSEA. The CDR3 spans 16 residues.

The V and J genes are TRBV7-9 and TRBJ2-7; D not certain. Deletions cut 5 bases from V and 0 bases from J, with 17 bases between. The CDR3 covers 16 residues. Germline-derived CDR1 and CDR2 are SEHNR and FQNEAQ (reference sequence). The CDR3 region is CASSQRWGGDSYEQYF. The CDR3 DNA follows: TGTGCCAGCAGCCAGCGTTGGGGTGGGGACTCCTACGAGCAGTACTTC.

This clone has just one count. V is TRBV10-1 and J is TRBJ2-7; D is uncertain. Germline CDR1 WNHNN, CDR2 SYGVQD (reference sequence). The V gene lost 5 bases and the J gene lost 4 bases, with 12 bases spanning the gap. The CDR3 is 13 residues long. The chain's CDR3 is CASSPKVTYEQYF. The CDR3 DNA sequence: TGCGCCAGCAGTCCCAAGGTGACTTACGAGCAGTACTTC.

The chain combines TRBV5-1 with TRBJ2-7; 7 positions agree with TRBD1. The CDR3 is 14 residues long. Germline loops: CDR1 SGHRS, CDR2 YFSETQ. Germline trimming cut 4 bases from V and 2 bases from J; bases unmatched to any gene: 6. The CDR3 nucleotides read TGCGCCAGCAGCCGAGACAGGGATACCTACGAGCAGTACTTC. It is translated as CASSRDRDTYEQYF.

This chain links TRBV6-5 with TRBJ1-2; 9 bases fit TRBD1. Looked up from germline, CDR1 is MNHEY and CDR2 is SVGAGI. CDR3 length: 14 amino acids. The V gene end was trimmed by 6 bases and the J gene end by 5 bases; junction bases not matched to a gene: 7. The CDR3, as DNA: TGTGCCAGCAGCCGCACAGGGGGCCCTTATGGCTACACCTTC. Translating it yields CASSRTGGPYGYTF.

The chain has TRBV27 and TRBJ2-1; 8 bases map to TRBD2. The germline CDR1 and CDR2 sequences are MNHEY and SMNVEV (reference sequence). The V segment lost 5 bases and the J segment 0 bases; nucleotides outside the gene matches: 6. CDR3 size: 16 residues. The DNA for the CDR3 is TGTGCCAGCAGTATATTAGCGGGACTCTCCTACAATGAGCAGTTCTTC. Its protein is CASSILAGLSYNEQFF.

The V gene is TRBV6-5, the J gene TRBJ1-2, with D possibly TRBD1 on 5 matching bases. Germline V gene lookup returns CDR1 MNHEY and CDR2 SVGAGI. The CDR3 contains 15 residues. The V and J ends lost 2 bases and 5 bases respectively, with 15 bases between them. In DNA, the CDR3 is TGTGCCAGCAGTTACCTGGCAGGGACGCCTTATGGCTACACCTTC. Translating gives CASSYLAGTPYGYTF.

V is TRBV10-3 and J is TRBJ1-5; no firm D call. V was shortened by 0 bases and J by 4 bases, with 10 bases between the two germline ends. Germline V gene sequence: CDR1 ENHRY, CDR2 SYGVKD. The CDR3 contains 15 residues. CDR3 sequence: CAISESVGGNQPQHF. The CDR3 DNA is TGTGCCATCAGTGAGTCAGTAGGAGGGAATCAGCCCCAGCATTTT.

The chain joins TRBV28 to TRBJ2-7; tentatively, D is TRBD1 (6 bases). V was clipped by 6 bases and J by 4 bases, with 19 bases between them. Germline CDR1 is MDHEN and CDR2 is SYDVKM. The CDR3 runs 15 residues. CDR3 residues: CASRHTGTIPYEQYF. The CDR3 region has the DNA TGTGCCAGCAGGCATACAGGGACCATACCTTACGAGCAGTACTTC.

The chain couples TRBV14 to TRBJ2-3; D gene uncertain. This CDR3 comprises 18 residues. In germline, CDR1 is SGHDN, CDR2 FVKESK. The germline V and J ends were trimmed by 0 bases and 3 bases, with 19 bases remaining between them. This CDR3 is CASSQDVGGLHGTDTQYF. CDR3 coding DNA: TGTGCCAGCAGCCAAGATGTTGGTGGTTTGCACGGGACAGATACGCAGTATTTT.

The genes are TRBV6-5 and TRBJ2-7; no firm D call. Trimming stripped 0 bases from V and 2 bases from J, with 14 bases between. The CDR3 has 16 amino acids. Germline assignment: CDR1 MNHEY and CDR2 SVGAGI. CDR3 amino acids: CASSYSIAPTTYEQYF. CDR3 nucleotides: TGTGCCAGCAGTTACTCGATCGCACCAACAACCTACGAGCAGTACTTC.

CDR3: CASSFLTGPNYEQYF. CDR3 DNA: TGTGCCAGCAGCTTCCTCACGGGACCCAACTACGAGCAGTACTTC. The chain combines TRBV7-2 with TRBJ2-7, with D perhaps being TRBD1 or TRBD2 (5 bases each). The CDR3 has 15 residues. Germline V lookup: CDR1 SGHTA, CDR2 FQGNSA. V lost 3 bases to trimming and J lost 3 bases, with 15 bases between them.

This sequence joins TRBV10-2 and TRBJ2-5; D not certain. The CDR3 has 10 residues. Germline-derived CDR1 and CDR2 are WSHSY and SAAADI. Trimming took 3 bases from V and 5 from J, leaving 1 base between them. This chain's CDR3 is CASSDETQYF. The CDR3 coding sequence is TGCGCCAGCAGTGATGAGACCCAGTACTTC.

This chain links TRBV18 with TRBJ2-7, with D perhaps matching TRBD2 (6 bases). This CDR3 contains 16 residues. The germline CDR1 and CDR2 sequences are KGHSH and LQKENI. V lost 5 bases to trimming and J lost 3 bases, with 20 bases between them. The CDR3 DNA follows: TGTGCCAGCTCAGTACTAGCCGGGCCCCCTGGCTACGAGCAGTACTTC. Protein product: CASSVLAGPPGYEQYF.

The rearrangement joins TRBV20-1 to TRBJ2-5; no clear D. Germline V gene sequence: CDR1 DFQATT, CDR2 SNEGSKA (reference sequence). Deletions cut 7 bases from V and 4 bases from J, with 10 bases between. The CDR3 covers 11 residues. Here the CDR3 DNA reads TGCAGTGGGGTAGTCGGAGAGACCCAGTACTTC. Translated: CSGVVGETQYF.

V usage is TRBV28 and J usage is TRBJ1-5; perhaps TRBD1 as D (5 bases). Germline-derived CDR1 and CDR2 are MDHEN and SYDVKM. With 2 bases removed from V and 1 base from J, the gap between germline ends came to 9 bases. The CDR3 sequence is 15 residues long. CDR3 loop: CASSLGGRSNQPQHF. The CDR3 DNA sequence: TGTGCCAGCAGTTTAGGGGGAAGGAGCAATCAGCCCCAGCATTTT.

J is TRBJ2-3 and V is TRBV28; D may be TRBD2 (6 bases). Germline assignment: CDR1 MDHEN and CDR2 SYDVKM. The ends were cut back, 5 bases at V and 3 bases at J, with 18 bases in the middle. CDR3 length equals 16 residues. CDR3 nucleotides: TGTGCCAGCAGTACAACCGGGGACCGGGGGACAGATACGCAGTATTTT. Translating it yields CASSTTGDRGTDTQYF.

The chain joins TRBV27 to TRBJ2-1, with TRBD2 matching 9 bases. CDR1 is MNHEY and CDR2 is SMNVEV in the germline V gene (reference sequence). Losses at the gene ends were 6 bases for V and 1 base for J; bases not matched to a gene: 7. This CDR3 contains 16 residues. CDR3 sequence (DNA): TGTGCCAGCAGGCATACTAGCGGGTATTCCTACAATGAGCAGTTCTTC. It translates to CASRHTSGYSYNEQFF.

The rearrangement joins TRBV6-1 to TRBJ2-1; D is perhaps TRBD2 (5 bases). The germline V gene encodes CDR1 MNHNS and CDR2 SASEGT. The CDR3 covers 15 residues. The ends were cut back, 4 bases at V and 8 bases at J, with 18 bases in the middle. The CDR3 DNA reads TGTGCCAGCAGTGCCCATCCGGGGAATTTCGATGAGCAGTTCTTC. Its translation: CASSAHPGNFDEQFF.

The rearrangement links TRBV7-8 to TRBJ1-5; 9 bases are shared with TRBD1. Trimming took 7 bases from V and 0 from J; bases not matched to a gene: 13. The germline CDR1 and CDR2 sequences are SGHVS and FQNEAQ. There are 18 residues in the CDR3. The CDR3 DNA is TGTGCCAGCAACCCGGGGACAGGGAGGTGGTATAGCAATCAGCCCCAGCATTTT. It translates to CASNPGTGRWYSNQPQHF.

A few counts support this clone. The genes are TRBV30 and TRBJ1-5; D is unclear. The CDR3 has 14 residues. Trimming stripped 5 bases from V and 0 bases from J, with 11 bases between. Germline V gene sequence: CDR1 GTSNPN, CDR2 SVGIG (reference sequence). The CDR3 bases are TGTGCCTGGGGGCGGCAGTTTAGCAATCAGCCCCAGCATTTT. This gives the protein CAWGRQFSNQPQHF.

The chain is built from TRBV10-3 and TRBJ2-7, with 7 bases lining up with TRBD1. CDR1 and CDR2 from the germline V gene are ENHRY and SYGVKD. This CDR3 spans 14 amino acids. Trimming took 5 bases from V and 4 from J; bases not matched to a gene: 8. Written as DNA, the CDR3 is TGTGCCATCAGTCGACGGGGACAGTCTTACGAGCAGTACTTC. Translating it yields CAISRRGQSYEQYF.

The CDR3 here is CASSEGGLAGNYNEQFF. The CDR3 DNA reads TGCGCCAGCAGTGAAGGGGGGCTAGCGGGCAACTACAATGAGCAGTTCTTC. The chain is built from TRBV10-1 and TRBJ2-1, with 8 bases lining up with TRBD2. The germline gives CDR1 WNHNN, CDR2 SYGVQD (reference sequence). The CDR3 is made up of 17 amino acids. The V gene end was trimmed by 3 bases and the J gene end by 3 bases; junction bases not matched to a gene: 10.

The V and J genes are TRBV5-4 and TRBJ2-1; 8 positions agree with TRBD2. Germline-derived CDR1 and CDR2 are SGHNT and YYREEE (reference sequence). The V segment lost 4 bases and the J segment 9 bases; nucleotides outside the gene matches: 9. This CDR3 spans 14 amino acids. CDR3 loop: CASSLSGTYSEQFF. In DNA form, the CDR3 reads TGTGCCAGCAGCCTTAGCGGGACCTATTCTGAGCAGTTCTTC.